This TCR beta chain was retrieved from a study of T-cell memory formation after mild COVID-19. As for the study in general: Each donor largely had its own TCR clusters.

TCRdb used MiXCR to reprocess the 5' RACE reads, holding one entry per CDR3 protein. There are hundreds of thousands of distinct CDR3 sequences in the sample; roughly 20% occur only once, and 12% lies in the top ten. V was clipped by 6 bases and J by 4 bases, with 15 bases between them. There are 14 residues in the CDR3. Germline assignment: CDR1 MNHEY and CDR2 SVGAGI. The sample comprised PBMCs or a T cell subset sorted from them (not recorded which). The chain links TRBV6-5 to TRBJ1-2; D is perhaps TRBD1 (5 bases). The sequence was collected from an adult woman who had mild COVID-19 (a few samples of this study predate the infection). Cell type and time point are not known. The CDR3 region has the DNA TGTGCCAGCAGGAGGACACCGCTCCTCTATGGCTACACCTTC. Its protein product is CASRRTPLLYGYTF.